This TCR beta chain is from a study of shared clonotypes between healthy human individuals (TCRdb year 2020). Study-wide context: The cohort comprised a couple of women and three men aged 18 to 49 years. Libraries were prepared and TCR repertoires were sequenced by different laboratories using diverse techniques, in order to increase sequencing depth and limit assay-specific biases. To estimate repertoire size and how much clonotype sharing occurs between individuals, the study deeply sequenced the blood TCR repertoires of a handful of healthy adults. Each donor's leukapheresis produced roughly between roughly 0.9 and 8.9 billion PBMCs. For each donor, three plates each were used for CD4 naive and CD4 memory, two plates were used for CD8 naive, and one plate was used for CD8 memory.

TCR CDR3 regions were amplified from genomic DNA by multiplex PCR using the deep immunoSEQ assay. Extracted genomic DNA from each cell subset was distributed evenly across all wells of several immunoSEQ 96-well plates, and each plate was treated as a replicate. For sorted subsets, each replicate PCR was loaded with about 0.2 ug genomic DNA, equivalent to 25,000 to 35,000 T cell genomes. Purified libraries were measured with a Qubit 3.0 fluorometer, size-checked on a Bioanalyzer 2100, and measured again with the KAPA Library Quantification kit. Every immunoSEQ 96-well plate was sequenced on a separate single-read 150-cycle Illumina NextSeq 550 flow cell. Turning to the authors' computational methods: The immunoSEQ output contained only junctional sequences without quality scores, so filtering could not match that applied to full-length reads. To assign V/J genes and CDR3, sequences were annotated using PyIR, a Python wrapper for IgBLAST v1.9, with IMGT germline references. Reads with weak V/J assignments (E-value above 1e-6), missing CDR3, stop codons, out-of-frame junctions, or ambiguous translated residues were removed. V3J clonotypes were defined as sequences sharing the same inferred V gene, J gene, and CDR3 amino acid sequence. To compute the percentage overlap between repertoires, the number of shared unique clonotypes was divided by the size of the smaller repertoire. Richness of each repertoire was evaluated using RTK rarefaction, the Chao1 estimator, and Recon v2.1 estimates of unobserved clonotypes. Generation probabilities for all TCRbeta clonotypes obtained by the gDNA method from a few donors were computed using OLGA. TCRdb stores this immuneACCESS table with in-frame sequences only. Part of the clones is absent; in the studies checked, under half of the shortfall reflects unresolved V genes, and no reason is known for the rest. D and trimming come from the DNA, and the V and J calls and clone size come from that table. Counted in this sample were over 2 million clones; around 92% of them appeared once. The ten largest clones capture 0.3% to 0.45% of the sample.

Study-wide conclusions, independent of this receptor: The genetic and exposure-history diversity represented was limited by the small number of donors. Compared with non-shared clonotypes, the clonotypes found in all four sorted-subset donors had higher generation probabilities. Estimated clonotype richness was generally larger for naive than for memory subsets. Sampling was restricted to blood, and TCR repertoires in tissue are likely to differ from TCR repertoires in blood. Roughly 5% of naive CD4, 3% to 3.5% of naive CD8, 2.3% of memory CD4, and around 0.42% of memory CD8 clonotypes were shared across a few donors. Even with the large sequencing depth, rarefaction of the sorted-subset datasets indicated that sequencing was incomplete. Pairwise subsampling led to the expectation that sequencing depth would affect the degree of clonotype sharing among donors.

Trimming takes 0 bases from V and 6 bases from J, and the germline ends sit 10 bases apart. As encoded in the germline V gene, CDR1 is SGDLS while CDR2 is YYNGEE. Inclusive of the bounding cysteine and phenylalanine, the CDR3 is 14 residues long. The CDR3 DNA has 42 bases and is translated from base 1. About this clone: This clone's antigen is unknown. No quality values exist for individual bases; no much larger clone is one base distant.

Healthy HIV-negative adults with no recently reported acute infections or vaccinations were included as donors. Only Caucasian adults living in Nashville, Tennessee, USA were represented among the donors. Magnetic negative selection was used to enrich CD4+ T cells, after which naive cells were positively selected on CD45RA and the negative fraction became the memory subset. Blood was obtained by leukapheresis, after which PBMCs were separated by Ficoll-Histopaque density gradient centrifugation and cryopreserved in liquid nitrogen vapor phase. Analytical flow cytometry was used to check the purity and quantity of each magnetically sorted T cell population. Genomic DNA was isolated from each sorted fraction and quantified by UV absorbance on a Nanodrop 2000c.

This clonotype was obtained from a man younger than 35 in good health. Some clones in this sample may be carry-over from other donors' samples. The sequenced sample consisted of naive CD4+ T cells from PBMCs. The cell subset or site label, read with the paper, signifies: CD45RA+ positively selected. The chain is assembled from TRBV9 and TRBJ1-5; there is no confident call for the D gene. The bases are TGTGCCAGCAGCGTAGGGGGATTTAGTCAGCCCCAGCATTTT. This is translated as CASSVGGFSQPQHF.